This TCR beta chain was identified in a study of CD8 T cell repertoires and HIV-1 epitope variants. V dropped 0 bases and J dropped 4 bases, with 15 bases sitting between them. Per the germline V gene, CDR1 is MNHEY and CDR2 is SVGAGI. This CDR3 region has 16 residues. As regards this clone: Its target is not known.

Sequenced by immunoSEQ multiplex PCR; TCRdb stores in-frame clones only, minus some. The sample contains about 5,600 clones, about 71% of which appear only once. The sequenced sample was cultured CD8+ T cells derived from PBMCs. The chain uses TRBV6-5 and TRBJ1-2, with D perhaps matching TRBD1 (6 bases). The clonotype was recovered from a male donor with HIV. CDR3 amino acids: CASSYSAEQGPYGYTF. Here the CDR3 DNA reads TGTGCCAGCAGTTACTCGGCGGAACAGGGACCCTATGGCTACACCTTC.